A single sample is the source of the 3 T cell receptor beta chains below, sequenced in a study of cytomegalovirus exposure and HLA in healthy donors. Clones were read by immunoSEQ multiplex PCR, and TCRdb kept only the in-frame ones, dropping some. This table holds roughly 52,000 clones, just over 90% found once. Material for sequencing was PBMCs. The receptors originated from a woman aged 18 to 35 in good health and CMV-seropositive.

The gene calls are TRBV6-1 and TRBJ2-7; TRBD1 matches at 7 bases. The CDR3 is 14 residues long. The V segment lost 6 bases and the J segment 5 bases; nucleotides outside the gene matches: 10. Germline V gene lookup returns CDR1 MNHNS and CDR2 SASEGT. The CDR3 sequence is CASRVTGQGNEQYF. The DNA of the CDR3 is TGTGCCAGCAGGGTGACAGGGCAAGGGAACGAGCAGTACTTC.

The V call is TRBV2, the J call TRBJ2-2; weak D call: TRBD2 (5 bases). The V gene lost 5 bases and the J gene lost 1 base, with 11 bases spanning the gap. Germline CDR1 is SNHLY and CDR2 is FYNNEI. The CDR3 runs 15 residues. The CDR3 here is CASSRPGMNTGELFF. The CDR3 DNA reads TGTGCCAGCAGTCGTCCGGGGATGAACACCGGGGAGCTGTTTTTT. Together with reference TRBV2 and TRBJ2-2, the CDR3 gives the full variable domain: EPEVTQTPSHQVTQMGQEVILRCVPISNHLYFYWYRQILGQKVEFLVSFYNNEISEKSEIFDDQFSVERPDGSNFTLKIRSTKLEDSAMYFCASSRPGMNTGELFFGEGSRLTVL.

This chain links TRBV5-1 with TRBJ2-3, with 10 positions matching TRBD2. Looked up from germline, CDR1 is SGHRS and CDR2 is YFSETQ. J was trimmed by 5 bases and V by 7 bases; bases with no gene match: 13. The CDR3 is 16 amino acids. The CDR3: CASGITSGGAEDTQYF. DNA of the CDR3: TGCGCCAGCGGCATTACCAGCGGGGGGGCGGAAGATACGCAGTATTTT.